Presented here are 9 T cell receptor beta chains from one specimen sequenced in a study of CD8+ T cells in alopecia areata. RNA was extracted and reverse transcribed into cDNA as the sequencing template. TCRdb's table, derived via immunoSEQ multiplex PCR, lists solely in-frame clones and lacks some. Among 140,000 to 150,000 clones, 47% were seen once, and the ten largest hold more than 6.5%. The sequenced material came from CD4+ T cells sorted from blood. These receptors came from a human donor with alopecia areata.

The genes are TRBV6-1 and TRBJ2-7, with 7 bases fitting TRBD1. This CDR3 is built from 13 residues. CDR1 and CDR2 (germline): MNHNS, SASEGT. V gave up 5 bases and J gave up 4 bases; unmatched junction bases: 5. The CDR3 nucleotides are TGTGCCAGCAGTAGGGACAGAGTTTACGAGCAGTACTTC. Protein sequence: CASSRDRVYEQYF.

This chain uses TRBV18 with TRBJ2-7; 10 bases are shared with TRBD1. The V gene's germline CDR1 is KGHSH and CDR2 LQKENI. CDR3 length equals 15 residues. V was pared by 4 bases and J by 1 base, with 4 bases of the junction left unmatched. The DNA for the CDR3 is TGTGCCAGCTCACTCGGGACAGGGGATTCCTACGAGCAGTACTTC. Translation gives CASSLGTGDSYEQYF.

The chain links TRBV5-1 to TRBJ2-1, with D hard to call. CDR1 is SGHRS, CDR2 YFSETQ, per germline. Trimming shortened V by 4 bases and J by 5 bases, and 13 bases separated the two germline ends. The CDR3 has 14 residues. As DNA, the CDR3 is TGCGCCAGCAGCCCGCCGGGCCTTAACAATGAGCAGTTCTTC. This codes for CASSPPGLNNEQFF.

V and J are TRBV6-1 and TRBJ1-5, with D possibly being TRBD1 (5 bases). Germline-derived CDR1 and CDR2 are MNHNS and SASEGT. V lost 3 bases, J lost 5 bases, and 11 bases lay in between. This CDR3 spans 14 amino acids. CDR3 region: CASSDFVRDQPQHF. The DNA of the CDR3 is TGTGCCAGCAGTGACTTTGTCAGGGATCAGCCCCAGCATTTT.

In DNA form, the CDR3 reads TGTGCCAGCAGCCTACAGGGATCGAACACCGGGGAGCTGTTTTTT. It yields the protein CASSLQGSNTGELFF. The rearrangement links TRBV7-3 to TRBJ2-2, with a possible D match to TRBD1 (6 bases). The germline V gene has CDR1 SGHTA and CDR2 FQGTGA. The CDR3 consists of 15 residues. Between the trimmed V and J ends, which lost 5 bases and 0 bases, there was a span of 10 bases.

This sequence joins TRBV25-1 and TRBJ2-7; 8 bases align to TRBD1. Unmatched junction bases numbered 13, after V lost 2 bases and J lost 7 bases. The germline gives CDR1 MGHDK, CDR2 SYGVNS. This CDR3 region has 16 residues. Here the CDR3 reads CASSESGRGRFWEQYF. Here the CDR3 DNA reads TGTGCCAGCAGTGAAAGTGGCAGGGGGCGATTCTGGGAGCAGTACTTC.

The chain couples TRBV5-1 to TRBJ2-5, with D perhaps matching TRBD1 or TRBD2 (5 bases each). The germline V gene has CDR1 SGHRS and CDR2 YFSETQ. The length of the CDR3 is 17 residues. Trimming shortened V by 4 bases and J by 2 bases, and 21 bases separated the two germline ends. The CDR3 sequence: CASSAPTGLSTQETQYF. CDR3 sequence (DNA): TGCGCCAGCAGCGCCCCCACAGGACTCTCGACTCAAGAGACCCAGTACTTC.

The rearrangement uses TRBV5-6 and TRBJ2-1, with D perhaps TRBD2 (6 bases). V was trimmed by 4 bases and J by 14 bases, leaving 19 bases between them. CDR1 SGHDT and CDR2 YYEEEE come from the germline V gene. This CDR3 comprises 13 residues. CDR3: CASSQNIGLPEFF. The CDR3 DNA follows: TGTGCCAGCAGCCAAAACATCGGACTACCGGAGTTCTTC.

The rearrangement links TRBV20-1 to TRBJ2-7; 8 bases line up with TRBD2. CDR3 length equals 11 residues. Germline assignment: CDR1 DFQATT and CDR2 SNEGSKA (reference sequence). The CDR3 is CATSGSYEQYF. CDR3 sequence (DNA): TGCGCCACTAGCGGATCCTACGAGCAGTACTTC.